A selection of T cell receptor beta chains follows, all from one sample in a study of control samples from healthy donors and cancer patients. Method: immunoSEQ multiplex PCR; TCRdb's copy keeps in-frame clones and lacks some. The sample has about 410,000 clones, around 90% seen once. Sequencing used PBMCs. These receptors all come from a middle-aged man with head and neck cancer. CDR3s include the opening cysteine and the closing phenylalanine or tryptophan. The order of the fields is clone size, V gene, D gene, J gene, CDR3 DNA, CDR3 protein. The D gene is left open where the match is weak. The size entry is marked missing in some rows and otherwise reads once, few, many or a size class.

.,TRBV5-4,.,TRBJ1-3,TGTGCCAGCAGCTTGGATACAGGTGGCCCTGGGATGACTGGAAACACCATATATTTT,CASSLDTGGPGMTGNTIYF
.,TRBV9,.,TRBJ2-1,TGTGCCAGCAGCGTGAGTAGCGGACGACTGAATGAGCAGTTCTTC,CASSVSSGRLNEQFF
.,TRBV11-2,.,TRBJ2-2,TGTGCCAGCAGCACACCGGGACTTCGCCTAACCGGGGAGCTGTTTTTT,CASSTPGLRLTGELFF
.,TRBV5-1,TRBD2,TRBJ2-7,TGCGCCAGCAGCTCCCTGACTAGCGGGGGAAACTACGAGCAGTACTTC,CASSSLTSGGNYEQYF
.,TRBV5-1,TRBD1,TRBJ2-2,TGCGCCAGCTGGGGACAGGACTTGGCCGGGGAGCTGTTTTTT,CASWGQDLAGELFF
.,TRBV28,TRBD2,TRBJ2-1,TGTGCCAGCAGTTTCCGGGGGGGATCGGATGAGCAGTTCTTC,CASSFRGGSDEQFF
.,TRBV29-1,.,TRBJ1-2,TGCAGCGTTGTCCGGCTACTCCCCGACAGTATCTATGGCTACACCTTC,CSVVRLLPDSIYGYTF
.,TRBV30,.,TRBJ1-2,TGTGCCTGGAGTGGTTTAGCTGAAGATGGCTACACCTTC,CAWSGLAEDGYTF
.,TRBV5-5,.,TRBJ2-7,TGTGCCAGCACCATCAACGATAGGAGCCTTAACGAGCAGTACTTC,CASTINDRSLNEQYF
once,TRBV6-5,TRBD1,TRBJ2-5,TGTGCCAGCAGTTACTCGGGGACAGGGGTCCAAGATACCCAGTACTTC,CASSYSGTGVQDTQYF
.,TRBV11-2,.,TRBJ2-5,TGTGCCAGCAGCAGGGGACTTAAAGAGACCCAGTACTTC,CASSRGLKETQYF